This entry lists 29 T cell receptor beta chains sequenced from one sample in a study of synovial regulatory T cells in juvenile arthritis. The synovial samples were synovial fluid, paired with peripheral blood from each active arthritis patient. The protocol was immunoSEQ multiplex PCR, while the TCRdb copy is restricted to in-frame clones and leaves out a portion. The repertoire shows under 3,000 clones; the top ten hold roughly an eighth. Sequenced input: Treg cells from the synovium. The receptors here all came from a donor between 2 and 29 years old with juvenile idiopathic arthritis.

Judged by frequency, this clone is medium-sized. V and J are TRBV6-6 and TRBJ2-3; TCRdb calls TRBD1, which cannot be checked without DNA. The CDR3 has 12 amino acids. The entry carries no DNA sequence. In germline, CDR1 is MNHNY, CDR2 SVGAGI (reference sequence). CDR3 sequence reads: CASSYHTDTQYF.

This clone is labeled medium-sized (0.01 to 0.1%) based on frequency. CDR3 protein: CASSLLSSGKGTQYF. The genes are TRBV27 and TRBJ2-3; TCRdb calls TRBD2, which cannot be checked without DNA. Germline CDR1 MNHEY, CDR2 SMNVEV (reference sequence). CDR3 length: 15 amino acids. No DNA is recorded.

Frequency places this clone as medium-sized (0.01 to 0.1%). The rearrangement links TRBV5-4 to TRBJ1-2; TCRdb calls TRBD1, which cannot be checked without DNA. This CDR3 is built from 13 residues. Only the protein sequence is given. Germline assignment: CDR1 SGHNT and CDR2 YYREEE (reference sequence). CDR3 sequence: CASRRGQNYGYTF.

This clone shows up as medium-sized by frequency. The chain uses TRBV5-6 and TRBJ2-1. This CDR3 spans 14 amino acids. The record lacks a DNA sequence. Germline CDR1 is SGHDT and CDR2 is YYEEEE. CDR3 in amino acids: CASSFDGSYNEQFF.

This clone shows up as medium-sized by frequency. The J gene is TRBJ1-2, the V gene TRBV7-2; the TCRdb D gene call, TRBD1, has no DNA to confirm it. The CDR3 sequence is 16 residues long. No coding sequence is recorded. The germline V gene has CDR1 SGHTA and CDR2 FQGNSA. CDR3 amino acids: CASSLYSLDRSDGYTF.

This clone is medium-sized (0.01 to 0.1%) by frequency. V and J are TRBV21-1 and TRBJ1-2; absent DNA, TCRdb's TRBD1 call cannot be checked. TRBV21-1 is annotated as a pseudogene. There are 15 residues in the CDR3. No DNA is listed. The chain's CDR3 is CASSKSRDTNYGYAF.

This clone is deemed medium-sized (0.01 to 0.1%) by its frequency. This chain joins TRBV5-6 and TRBJ2-1; there is no DNA to check the TCRdb D call of TRBD1. The germline V gene has CDR1 SGHDT and CDR2 YYEEEE. The CDR3 runs 12 residues. The DNA is not on file. This CDR3 reads CASSLQGSEQFF.

This clone shows up as medium-sized by frequency. The V call is TRBV5-1, the J call TRBJ2-3; TCRdb designates TRBD2, a call that cannot be tested without DNA. CDR3 length equals 14 residues. DNA was not recorded. CDR1 and CDR2 from the germline V gene are SGHRS and YFSETQ. CDR3 region: CASSLASGRDTQYF.

This clone is labeled medium-sized based on frequency. The chain combines TRBV6-5 with TRBJ1-2. Germline CDR1 is MNHEY and CDR2 is SVGAGI. The CDR3 has 12 residues. No DNA is listed. The CDR3 sequence is CASSYTGVGYTF.

Considering frequency, this clone is medium-sized. This chain connects TRBV7-9 to TRBJ1-3. CDR3 length: 15 residues. This entry has no DNA. CDR1 and CDR2 from the germline V gene are SEHNR and FQNEAQ (reference sequence). CDR3 region: CASSLDRTVGNTIYF.

According to its frequency, this clone is medium-sized. The gene calls are TRBV15 and TRBJ2-5. Germline V lookup: CDR1 LNHNV, CDR2 YYDKDF (reference sequence). CDR3 length: 15 residues. Nucleotide data are not available. This CDR3 is CATSRAVFDEETQYF.

This clone is medium-sized by frequency. V is TRBV19 and J is TRBJ2-2; TCRdb lists TRBD1, though no DNA is available to test this call. The CDR3 runs to 14 residues. Only the protein is on record. In germline, CDR1 is LNHDA, CDR2 SQIVND (reference sequence). The CDR3 loop reads CASSRQANTGELFF.

Considering frequency, this clone is medium-sized (0.01 to 0.1%). The chain recombines TRBV5-1 with TRBJ1-2; the D call of TRBD1 rests on TCRdb alone, since no DNA is present to check it. The CDR3 length is 13 residues. The coding DNA is unavailable. Germline values: CDR1 SGHRS, CDR2 YFSETQ. CDR3 region: CASSLETNYGYTF.

In terms of frequency, this clone is medium-sized. The rearrangement uses TRBV4-2 and TRBJ2-3. This CDR3 spans 15 amino acids. The protein alone is recorded here. CDR1 and CDR2 from the germline V gene are LGHNA and YNFKEQ. The CDR3 loop reads CASSQDSLGRGTQYF.

This clone is classed as medium-sized by frequency. This sequence joins TRBV19 and TRBJ2-7; TCRdb's D call of TRBD1 is untestable without DNA. The germline V gene encodes CDR1 LNHDA and CDR2 SQIVND (reference sequence). This CDR3 is 15 amino acids long. No DNA has been recorded. The CDR3 region is CASSIGAGDSYEQYF.

This clone is called medium-sized based on its frequency. The chain is built from TRBV12-5 and TRBJ1-1. The CDR3 covers 13 residues. No DNA appears here. The germline CDR1 and CDR2 sequences are LGHNT and FRNRAP. The chain's CDR3 is CASGGGGNTEAFF. The full variable domain, completed using reference TRBV12-5 and TRBJ1-1, is DARVTQTPRHKVTEMGQEVTMRCQPILGHNTVFWYRQTMMQGLELLAYFRNRAPLDDSGMPKDRFSAEMPDATLATLKIQPSEPRDSAVYFCASGGGGNTEAFFGQGTRLTVV.

This clone shows up as medium-sized by frequency. The gene calls are TRBV6-5 and TRBJ2-1; the D call of TRBD2 rests on TCRdb alone, since no DNA is present to check it. CDR1 and CDR2 (germline): MNHEY, SVGAGI. This CDR3 has 16 residues. Only the protein is on record. CDR3 in amino acids: CASSYSTGTSYNEQFF.

This clone is hyperexpanded by frequency. V and J are TRBV4-1 and TRBJ2-2; checking the TCRdb D call of TRBD1 is not possible without DNA. The CDR3 runs 14 residues. No DNA accompanies this entry. CDR1 is MGHRA and CDR2 is YSYEKL in the germline V gene. This CDR3 reads CASSRQGTTGELFF.

This clone is large by frequency. This rearrangement joins TRBV18 to TRBJ2-1; with no DNA, the TCRdb D assignment of TRBD2 cannot be verified. CDR3 length: 19 residues. No DNA accompanies this entry. Germline-derived CDR1 and CDR2 are KGHSH and LQKENI. CDR3 sequence reads: CASSPPGLADRVSYNEQFF.

In terms of frequency, this clone is medium-sized (0.01 to 0.1%). V is TRBV29-1 and J is TRBJ1-1. Per germline, CDR1 SQVTM and CDR2 ANQGSEA. This CDR3 contains 13 residues. The DNA is not on file. CDR3 loop: CSVGAGWNTEAFF.

Its frequency marks this clone as medium-sized (0.01 to 0.1%). The chain recombines TRBV9 with TRBJ2-1; TCRdb's D call of TRBD2 is untestable without DNA. The CDR3 has 14 amino acids. No DNA is recorded. Germline V gene data show CDR1 as SGDLS and CDR2 as YYNGEE. The chain's CDR3 is CASSGTRPGGEQFF.

This clone is called medium-sized based on its frequency. This chain joins TRBV5-1 and TRBJ1-1; the TCRdb D gene call, TRBD1, has no DNA to confirm it. The CDR3 runs to 16 residues. DNA for this receptor is not on file. The germline CDR1 and CDR2 sequences are SGHRS and YFSETQ. Here the CDR3 reads CASSQGTGGRNTEAFF.

This clone registers medium-sized by frequency. The V and J genes are TRBV30 and TRBJ1-2; lacking DNA, the TRBD1 call made by TCRdb goes unchecked. CDR3 length: 13 amino acids. No coding sequence is recorded. The germline CDR1 and CDR2 sequences are GTSNPN and SVGIG (reference sequence). CDR3 sequence reads: CAWSRGSHYGYTF.

This clone shows up as medium-sized by frequency. The V and J genes are TRBV6-4 and TRBJ2-7; TCRdb gives TRBD2 as the D gene, but with no DNA this cannot be confirmed. CDR1 is MRHNA, CDR2 SNTAGT, per germline. This CDR3 is built from 19 residues. DNA for this receptor is not on file. The CDR3 loop is CASSGRGLAGGHHSYEQYF.

This clone is deemed medium-sized (0.01 to 0.1%) by its frequency. The CDR3 here is CASSGQFTEAFF. The chain carries TRBV6-1 and TRBJ1-1; TCRdb's D call of TRBD1 is untestable without DNA. Germline lookup yields CDR1 MNHNS and CDR2 SASEGT. The CDR3 sequence is 12 residues long. DNA is not recorded here.

By frequency, this clone is medium-sized. The rearrangement links TRBV5-5 to TRBJ1-2; TCRdb gives TRBD1 as the D gene, but with no DNA this cannot be confirmed. CDR1 and CDR2 from the germline V gene are SGHKS and YYEKEE (reference sequence). This CDR3 is built from 15 residues. No DNA has been recorded. CDR3 loop: CASSSRDRGPYGYTF. The variable domain in full, with the rest retrieved from reference TRBV5-5 and TRBJ1-2, is DAGVTQSPTHLIKTRGQQVTLRCSPISGHKSVSWYQQVLGQGPQFIFQYYEKEERGRGNFPDRFSARQFPNYSSELNVNALLLGDSALYLCASSSRDRGPYGYTFGSGTRLTVV.

This clone shows up as medium-sized by frequency. The chain couples TRBV10-3 to TRBJ1-1; there is no DNA to check the TCRdb D call of TRBD1. In germline, CDR1 is ENHRY, CDR2 SYGVKD. The CDR3 loop spans 15 amino acids. There is no recorded DNA. The CDR3 is CAIRDTGTPNTEAFF.

According to its frequency, this clone is medium-sized (0.01 to 0.1%). The rearrangement links TRBV6-5 to TRBJ1-6. The CDR3 totals 16 residues. Only the protein is available. Germline assignment: CDR1 MNHEY and CDR2 SVGAGI. CDR3 region: CASSYGPVRVGSPLHF.

Its frequency marks this clone as medium-sized (0.01 to 0.1%). This CDR3 is CASSGLAGRRNEQFF. V and J are TRBV9 and TRBJ2-1; TCRdb names TRBD2, which stays unverified in the absence of DNA. This CDR3 spans 15 amino acids. No DNA sequence is on record. The V gene's germline CDR1 is SGDLS and CDR2 YYNGEE.